The 27 T cell receptor beta chains below come from one sample, sequenced in a study of blood T cell repertoires in COVID-19. The method was immunoSEQ multiplex PCR; TCRdb's version includes in-frame clones alone and lacks a portion of them. Among 200,000 to 250,000 clones listed, 85% to 90% were seen once. Source material: peripheral blood. Receptor source: a man aged 25 to 40 with COVID-19, enrolled during active disease.

J is TRBJ1-1 and V is TRBV5-4, with 11 bases aligning to TRBD1. Losses at the gene ends were 4 bases for V and 5 bases for J; bases not matched to a gene: 4. CDR1 is SGHNT, CDR2 YYREEE, per germline (reference sequence). There are 14 residues in the CDR3. CDR3 sequence reads: CASSHRDRGTEAFF. The CDR3 DNA reads as TGTGCCAGCAGCCACCGGGACAGGGGGACTGAAGCTTTCTTT.

The rearrangement links TRBV25-1 to TRBJ2-7; D ambiguous. The germline gives CDR1 MGHDK, CDR2 SYGVNS. V lost 7 bases and J 3 bases, leaving 13 bases between the germline ends. There are 13 residues in the CDR3. The CDR3 sequence is CASTFLYSYEQYF. The CDR3 DNA sequence: TGTGCCAGCACCTTTTTGTACAGCTACGAGCAGTACTTC.

The chain carries TRBV7-9 and TRBJ1-2, with D perhaps TRBD1 (6 bases). The ends were cut back, 2 bases at V and 5 bases at J, with 21 bases in the middle. Per the germline V gene, CDR1 is SEHNR and CDR2 is FQNEAQ (reference sequence). The CDR3 sequence is 17 residues long. The CDR3 nucleotides are TGTGCCAGCAGCTTATCTGCGGGGGCGGGGGCAGGATATGGCTACACCTTC. Residues: CASSLSAGAGAGYGYTF. The full variable domain, completed using reference TRBV7-9 and TRBJ1-2, is DTGVSQNPRHKITKRGQNVTFRCDPISEHNRLYWYRQTLGQGPEFLTYFQNEAQLEKSRLLSDRFSAERPKGSFSTLEIQRTEQGDSAMYLCASSLSAGAGAGYGYTFGSGTRLTVV.

The chain has TRBV28 and TRBJ2-7; 11 bases agree with TRBD2. J was trimmed by 2 bases and V by 5 bases; bases with no gene match: 5. The germline V gene has CDR1 MDHEN and CDR2 SYDVKM. The CDR3 sequence is 15 residues long. CDR3 loop: CASSVTSGRPYEQYF. The CDR3 DNA is TGTGCCAGCAGTGTAACTAGCGGGAGACCCTACGAGCAGTACTTC.

The table lists this clone with a count of one. An end of the junction does not agree with germline; a read error may underlie this. The V call is TRBV6-5, the J call TRBJ1-2, with TRBD1 matching 8 bases. This CDR3 is 16 amino acids long. CDR1 is MNHEY and CDR2 is SVGAGI in the germline V gene. In nucleotides, the CDR3 is TGTGCCAGCAGTAACTCCGTAGGACAGGGTAACTCGGGCTACACCTTC. It encodes CASSNSVGQGNSGYTF.

In this sample, this clone turned up once. CDR3 in amino acids: CASLLTGGVGGYTF. The DNA of the CDR3 is TGTGCCAGCCTCCTGACAGGGGGCGTGGGTGGCTACACCTTC. V is TRBV7-2 and J is TRBJ1-2; 10 nucleotides line up with TRBD1. CDR1 and CDR2 (germline): SGHTA, FQGNSA. V was pared by 8 bases and J by 7 bases, with 10 bases of the junction left unmatched. The CDR3 sequence is 14 residues long.

This chain uses TRBV2 with TRBJ1-2; D is unresolved. Germline assignment: CDR1 SNHLY and CDR2 FYNNEI. Trimming removed 4 bases at V and 6 bases at J, with 18 bases between. This CDR3 contains 15 residues. The DNA of the CDR3 is TGTGCCAGCAGTGGTCCCGCTAGGCTAAAGAATGGCTACACCTTC. This codes for CASSGPARLKNGYTF.

This chain connects TRBV4-1 to TRBJ1-3; 7 nucleotides match TRBD1. CDR1 and CDR2 (germline): MGHRA, YSYEKL. The CDR3 consists of 14 residues. Trimming took 4 bases from V and 4 from J; bases not matched to a gene: 4. As DNA, the CDR3 is TGCGCCAGCAGCCTCCGGACAGGAGGAAACACCATATATTTT. Protein product: CASSLRTGGNTIYF.

The gene calls are TRBV7-3 and TRBJ2-1, with D possibly being TRBD2 (5 bases). CDR3 length: 16 residues. Trimming removed 1 base at V and 10 bases at J, with 20 bases between. In germline, CDR1 is SGHTA, CDR2 FQGTGA. CDR3 protein: CASSLSGPYLRVEQFF. CDR3 sequence (DNA): TGTGCCAGCAGCTTAAGCGGGCCCTACCTTAGGGTGGAGCAGTTCTTC.

The rearrangement joins TRBV7-2 to TRBJ2-5; a weak D match, TRBD2 (6 bases). Trimming left V 2 bases short and J 1 base short, with 20 bases between. Germline values: CDR1 SGHTA, CDR2 FQGNSA. The CDR3 spans 18 residues. The CDR3 DNA follows: TGTGCCAGCAGCTTAATCGGGGGATCCCTTTTGCGCCAAGAGACCCAGTACTTC. The encoded protein is CASSLIGGSLLRQETQYF.

The chain recombines TRBV18 with TRBJ1-3; possible D gene TRBD1, 5 bases. The CDR3 length is 14 residues. Trimming removed 6 bases at V and 0 bases at J, with 9 bases between. In germline, CDR1 is KGHSH, CDR2 LQKENI. The CDR3 region has the DNA TGTGCCAGCTCCCCGGACAACTCTGGAAACACCATATATTTT. Translating it yields CASSPDNSGNTIYF.

The V and J genes are TRBV5-6 and TRBJ1-1; D may be TRBD1 (6 bases). Trimming cost V 4 bases and J 7 bases, with 14 bases left between them. The CDR3 is made up of 13 amino acids. Germline values: CDR1 SGHDT, CDR2 YYEEEE. CDR3 sequence: CASSDSRGNEAFF. For the CDR3, the DNA is TGTGCCAGCAGCGATAGCAGGGGAAATGAAGCTTTCTTT. Full variable domain (outside the CDR3, taken from reference TRBV5-6 and TRBJ1-1): DAGVTQSPTHLIKTRGQQVTLRCSPKSGHDTVSWYQQALGQGPQFIFQYYEEEERQRGNFPDRFSGHQFPNYSSELNVNALLLGDSALYLCASSDSRGNEAFFGQGTRLTVV.

The chain carries TRBV27 and TRBJ2-7; no definite D call. This CDR3 comprises 13 residues. CDR1 is MNHEY, CDR2 SMNVEV, per germline (reference sequence). The V end was cut by 4 bases, the J end by 0 bases, with 7 bases between. This CDR3 is CASSSVLSYEQYF. The CDR3 DNA reads as TGTGCCAGCAGTTCCGTCCTCTCCTACGAGCAGTACTTC.

The rearrangement links TRBV30 to TRBJ1-1; D not certain. Germline V CDR1 and CDR2: GTSNPN, SVGIG (reference sequence). CDR3 length equals 13 residues. Trimming pared 3 bases from V and 6 bases from J, leaving 14 bases between. This chain's CDR3 is CAWSPNSASEAFF. The CDR3 DNA follows: TGTGCCTGGAGCCCAAACAGTGCGTCTGAAGCTTTCTTT.

This rearrangement joins TRBV20-1 to TRBJ2-1; tentative D call: TRBD2 (5 bases). Looked up from germline, CDR1 is DFQATT and CDR2 is SNEGSKA (reference sequence). This CDR3 spans 11 amino acids. Trimming removed 2 bases from V and 13 bases from J, with 12 bases in between. CDR3 nucleotide sequence: TGCAGTGCTAGACCGACTATTTTCCAGTTCTTC. This translates into CSARPTIFQFF.

V is TRBV7-9 and J is TRBJ1-2; D is uncertain. With 3 bases removed from V and 8 bases from J, the gap between germline ends came to 22 bases. The germline gives CDR1 SEHNR, CDR2 FQNEAQ (reference sequence). This CDR3 has 16 amino acids. CDR3 sequence: CASSFGGGTQRLGYTF. DNA of the CDR3: TGTGCCAGCAGCTTTGGTGGAGGCACCCAGAGGTTGGGCTACACCTTC.

This CDR3 reads CASSTKTGSGGYTF. Written as DNA, the CDR3 is TGTGCCAGCAGTACTAAGACAGGGTCTGGTGGCTACACCTTC. This chain joins TRBV6-5 and TRBJ1-2, with 7 positions matching TRBD1. This CDR3 has 14 residues. The germline CDR1 and CDR2 sequences are MNHEY and SVGAGI. The J segment lost 7 bases and the V segment lost 5 bases, leaving 10 bases of the junction unmatched.

The chain couples TRBV5-6 to TRBJ1-2, with 10 bases matching TRBD1. This CDR3 comprises 13 residues. V dropped 3 bases and J dropped 6; count of bases not matched to a gene: 2. Per the germline V gene, CDR1 is SGHDT and CDR2 is YYEEEE. CDR3 loop: CASSSGTGDGYTF. CDR3 DNA: TGTGCCAGCAGCTCCGGGACAGGGGATGGCTACACCTTC. Filled out from reference TRBV5-6 and TRBJ1-2, the complete variable domain reads DAGVTQSPTHLIKTRGQQVTLRCSPKSGHDTVSWYQQALGQGPQFIFQYYEEEERQRGNFPDRFSGHQFPNYSSELNVNALLLGDSALYLCASSSGTGDGYTFGSGTRLTVV.

V is TRBV2 and J is TRBJ1-5, with a tentative D call TRBD1 (6 bases). Germline V lookup: CDR1 SNHLY, CDR2 FYNNEI. Trimming took 7 bases from V and 3 from J, leaving 13 bases between them. This CDR3 is 14 amino acids long. This chain's CDR3 is CASKADRTNQPQHF. CDR3 bases: TGTGCCAGCAAGGCCGACAGGACCAATCAGCCCCAGCATTTT.

The chain joins TRBV9 to TRBJ2-1; D is possibly TRBD2 (6 bases). Deletions cut 4 bases from V and 2 bases from J, with 13 bases between. CDR3 length equals 15 residues. Germline V gene sequence: CDR1 SGDLS, CDR2 YYNGEE. CDR3 amino acids: CASSSGDRTYNEQFF. The CDR3 region has the DNA TGTGCCAGCAGCTCGGGGGATCGCACCTACAATGAGCAGTTCTTC.

For this clone: Additional DNA sequences in this sample encode the identical CDR3. This sequence joins TRBV28 and TRBJ1-1, with unresolved D. The CDR3 is made up of 14 amino acids. Per the germline V gene, CDR1 is MDHEN and CDR2 is SYDVKM. V was pared by 2 bases and J by 0 bases, with 7 bases between. The CDR3 region is CASSLGQLNTEAFF. In DNA, the CDR3 is TGTGCCAGCAGTTTAGGGCAGCTGAACACTGAAGCTTTCTTT.

The rearrangement joins TRBV3-1 (or the pseudogene TRBV3-2) to TRBJ2-1; 8 positions match TRBD2. Germline V gene data show CDR1 as LGHDT and CDR2 as YNNKEL (reference sequence). The CDR3 has 19 residues. J was trimmed by 2 bases and V by 2 bases; bases with no gene match: 14. The CDR3 here is CASSQKISGSSITYNEQFF. CDR3 DNA: TGTGCCAGCAGCCAAAAGATCAGCGGGAGTAGTATCACCTACAATGAGCAGTTCTTC.

V and J are TRBV18 and TRBJ2-7; a weak D match, TRBD1 (5 bases). Per germline, CDR1 KGHSH and CDR2 LQKENI. The V and J ends lost 5 bases and 2 bases respectively, with 16 bases between them. The CDR3 length is 15 residues. The CDR3 sequence: CASSSSRDSPYEQYF. The CDR3, as DNA: TGTGCCAGCTCATCTTCCCGAGACAGTCCCTACGAGCAGTACTTC.

There are a few counts of this clone. The chain links TRBV7-3 to TRBJ2-1, with 13 bases that match TRBD2. This CDR3 has 17 residues. Germline-derived CDR1 and CDR2 are SGHTA and FQGTGA. V was clipped by 5 bases and J by 0 bases; unmatched bases: 4. CDR3 DNA sequence: TGTGCCAGCAGCCTACGGACTAGCGGGAGCTCCTACAATGAGCAGTTCTTC. Protein product: CASSLRTSGSSYNEQFF.

This clone appeared once. The chain recombines TRBV18 with TRBJ1-1, with D perhaps TRBD1 (6 bases). CDR1 is KGHSH, CDR2 LQKENI, per germline. Trimming stripped 5 bases from V and 3 bases from J, with 22 bases between. This CDR3 spans 17 amino acids. CDR3 region: CASSTKPGHPGDTEAFF. The CDR3 region has the DNA TGTGCCAGCTCAACTAAACCGGGCCACCCAGGGGACACTGAAGCTTTCTTT.

V and J are TRBV7-2 and TRBJ2-2; 10 bases match TRBD2. The J segment lost 5 bases and the V segment lost 6 bases, leaving 12 bases of the junction unmatched. There are 17 residues in the CDR3. The germline V gene has CDR1 SGHTA and CDR2 FQGNSA. The CDR3 spells CASSRHPAGGSTGELFF. In DNA form, the CDR3 reads TGTGCCAGCAGTCGCCACCCAGCGGGAGGGTCGACCGGGGAGCTGTTTTTT.

J is TRBJ1-2 and V is TRBV19; D is ambiguous. Germline V gene sequence: CDR1 LNHDA, CDR2 SQIVND (reference sequence). V was trimmed by 5 bases and J by 4 bases, leaving 20 bases between them. This CDR3 contains 16 residues. The CDR3 sequence: CASSPGIGYAAYGYTF. CDR3 bases: TGTGCCAGTAGTCCCGGAATAGGTTATGCGGCCTATGGCTACACCTTC.